This TCR beta chain was found in a study of blood T cell repertoires in COVID-19. Study in general: Specimens from acute and convalescent COVID-19 originated in the United States, Italy and Spain. PBMCs, B-cell-depleted T cells, or T cells provided the cDNA or gDNA that made up the material.

There are 14 residues in the CDR3. Between the trimmed V and J ends, which lost 2 bases and 7 bases, there was a span of 14 bases. Germline V gene data show CDR1 as LNHDA and CDR2 as SQIVND (reference sequence). In the original analysis: Nucleated cell counts were estimated from reference gene primer amplification. Produced via immunoSEQ multiplex PCR; TCRdb's table is partial and in-frame only. V and J calls and clone size are copied from that table; D and trimming were computed from the DNA. Counted here are some 300,000 clones, around 89% occurring once; the ten biggest clones make up 6.9%. The sequence was collected from a woman younger than 45 who had recovered from COVID-19. The chain recombines TRBV19 with TRBJ1-2; D gene uncertain. Sequencing was performed on peripheral blood. CDR3 sequence (DNA): TGTGCCAGTAGTATAAGTCGGGGTAGGTCTGGCTACACCTTC. Residues: CASSISRGRSGYTF.